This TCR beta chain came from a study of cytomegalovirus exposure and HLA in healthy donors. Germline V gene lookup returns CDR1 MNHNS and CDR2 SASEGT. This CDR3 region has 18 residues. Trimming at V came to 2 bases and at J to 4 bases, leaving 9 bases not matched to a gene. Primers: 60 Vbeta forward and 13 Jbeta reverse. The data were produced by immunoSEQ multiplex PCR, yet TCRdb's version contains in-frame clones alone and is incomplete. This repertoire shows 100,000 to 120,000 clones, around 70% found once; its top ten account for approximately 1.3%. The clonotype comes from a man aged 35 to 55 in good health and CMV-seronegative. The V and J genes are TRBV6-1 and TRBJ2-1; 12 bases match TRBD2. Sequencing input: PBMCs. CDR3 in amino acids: CASSEIGQTSGRYNEQFF. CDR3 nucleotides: TGTGCCAGCAGTGAAATTGGGCAGACTAGCGGGAGATACAATGAGCAGTTCTTC.